A single sample gave rise to the 9 T cell receptor beta chains below, sequenced in a study of glioma-infiltrating T cells. The iRepertoire nested amplicon-rescue multiplex PCR amplified TCR alpha and beta CDR3s from RNA. TCRdb analysed the multiplex PCR reads with MiXCR anew, one entry per CDR3 protein. This sample yields 300,000 to 450,000 distinct CDR3 sequences, of which around 38% are seen a single time; around 13% belongs to the top ten. The material sequenced was glioma tissue, nonneoplastic brain tissue, or PBMCs (not recorded which). These TCRs come from a human donor with low-grade glioma or glioblastoma, undergoing nonglioma brain surgery, or in good health (not recorded which).

A note on this clonotype: The CDR3 does not close with the conserved phenylalanine or tryptophan, likely indicating a read error. The V call is TRBV19, the J call TRBJ1-1; D gene ambiguous. V was pared by 1 base and J by 4 bases, with 10 bases between. The CDR3 covers 14 residues. Per germline, CDR1 LNHDA and CDR2 SQIVND (reference sequence). The CDR3 reads CASSIVRGATEAFL. CDR3 sequence (DNA): TGTGCCAGTAGTATAGTTCGGGGAGCCACTGAAGCTTTCCTT.

The rearrangement links TRBV6-1 to TRBJ2-6, with D unclear. The CDR3 length is 13 residues. Trimming left V 6 bases short and J 4 bases short, with 7 bases between. CDR1 and CDR2 from the germline V gene are MNHNS and SASEGT. CDR3 sequence reads: CASSYAGANVLTF. The DNA of the CDR3 is TGTGCCAGCAGCTATGCGGGGGCCAACGTCCTGACTTTC.

The chain links TRBV20-1 to TRBJ2-7; 9 bases fit TRBD2. The J segment lost 2 bases and the V segment lost 6 bases, leaving 8 bases of the junction unmatched. Germline V lookup: CDR1 DFQATT, CDR2 SNEGSKA (reference sequence). This CDR3 is 14 amino acids long. The CDR3 here is CSAGGREGPYEQYF. As DNA, the CDR3 is TGCAGTGCCGGGGGGCGGGAGGGTCCCTACGAGCAGTACTTC.

As to this clonotype: A much larger clonotype is one base distant, so this may be a read error. The CDR3 DNA is TGTGCCAGCAGTTTACTGGGATTCGGAAGCACAGATACGAAGTATTTT. Its protein is CASSLLGFGSTDTKYF. V and J are TRBV27 and TRBJ2-3; no definite D call. The CDR3 loop spans 16 amino acids. Germline CDR1 reads MNHEY; CDR2 reads SMNVEV (reference sequence).

Comment on this clonotype: A much bigger clone sits one base away, suggesting this may be a read error. The rearrangement uses TRBV28 and TRBJ1-2; perhaps TRBD1 as D (6 bases). Germline V gene data show CDR1 as MDHEN and CDR2 as SYDVKM. The CDR3 length is 15 residues. CDR3 loop: CASSLRDRRHYCYTF. CDR3 DNA sequence: TGTGCCAGCAGTTTAAGAGACAGGAGACACTATTGCTACACCTTC.

This chain uses TRBV4-1 with TRBJ2-1, with D possibly being TRBD2 (6 bases). CDR3 length equals 16 residues. The germline V gene encodes CDR1 MGHRA and CDR2 YSYEKL. The ends were cut back, 4 bases at V and 10 bases at J, with 23 bases in the middle. CDR3 sequence: CASSPQEDFVGREQFF. The CDR3 DNA follows: TGCGCCAGCAGCCCTCAGGAGGACTTCGTAGGGAGGGAGCAGTTCTTC.

As to this clonotype: A much bigger clone sits one base away, suggesting this may be a read error. J is TRBJ2-3 and V is TRBV28; maybe TRBD2 (5 bases). Deletions cut 2 bases from V and 6 bases from J, with 15 bases between. This CDR3 contains 15 residues. CDR1 and CDR2 (germline): MDHEN, SYDVKM. The CDR3 coding sequence is TGTGCCAGCAGTTTACTGGACTGGAGACGGGATACGCAGTATTTT. Its protein product is CASSLLDWRRDTQYF.

Turning to this clonotype: This may be a read error, as it is one base from a much larger clone. The genes are TRBV28 and TRBJ1-5; D possibly corresponds to TRBD1 (6 bases). Germline loops: CDR1 MDHEN, CDR2 SYDVKM. Trimming cost V 0 bases and J 6 bases, with 15 bases left between them. CDR3 size: 16 residues. The CDR3 sequence: CASSLWTGMASQPQHF. The DNA for the CDR3 is TGTGCCAGCAGTTTATGGACAGGAATGGCCAGTCAGCCCCAGCATTTT.

This clonotype was seen at least ten times. The chain carries TRBV27 and TRBJ2-1; 12 bases are a match to TRBD2. Unmatched junction bases numbered 5, after V lost 2 bases and J lost 9 bases. Germline V CDR1 and CDR2: MNHEY, SMNVEV (reference sequence). CDR3 length: 15 residues. CDR3 bases: TGTGCCAGCAGTTTACTAGCGGGAGGGGACGGTGAGCAGTTCTTC. Amino acid sequence: CASSLLAGGDGEQFF.